Listed here are 22 T cell receptor beta chains from one sample, sequenced in a study of T cell changes during pregnancy in multiple sclerosis. Some clones are missing from TCRdb's copy, which holds only in-frame ones; the method was immunoSEQ multiplex PCR. The sample contains approximately 62,000 clones, 93% of which appear only once. The source material was CD8+ T cells from peripheral blood mononuclear cells, sampled in the second trimester of pregnancy. The receptors here all came from a female donor with multiple sclerosis, enrolled in a pregnancy study.

This clone was seen once. The rearrangement uses TRBV6-1 and TRBJ1-1; 8 nucleotides align to TRBD1. The junction had 5 bases not matched to a gene; V was cut back by 5 bases and J by 3 bases. The CDR3 has 14 amino acids. CDR1 is MNHNS and CDR2 is SASEGT in the germline V gene. Here the CDR3 DNA reads TGTGCCAGCAGTCATCTGGACAGGGACACTGAAGCTTTCTTT. As protein: CASSHLDRDTEAFF.

The CDR3 region is CASSLADTRGETQYF. The DNA of the CDR3 is TGTGCCAGCAGCTTAGCGGACACGCGTGGGGAGACCCAGTACTTC. The V call is TRBV7-9, the J call TRBJ2-5; perhaps TRBD1 as D (5 bases). Germline loops: CDR1 SEHNR, CDR2 FQNEAQ (reference sequence). Trimming removed 0 bases from V and 5 bases from J, with 13 bases in between. The CDR3 is 15 residues long.

In this sample, this clone turned up once. The CDR3 region is CASSIIPDKAADGYTF. The CDR3 coding sequence is TGTGCCAGTAGTATCATTCCCGACAAGGCCGCCGATGGCTACACCTTC. The chain is built from TRBV19 and TRBJ1-2; D is ambiguous. Trimming pared 3 bases from V and 6 bases from J, leaving 20 bases between. Germline assignment: CDR1 LNHDA and CDR2 SQIVND (reference sequence). The CDR3 contains 16 residues. The variable domain in full, completed from reference TRBV19 and TRBJ1-2, reads DGGITQSPKYLFRKEGQNVTLSCEQNLNHDAMYWYRQDPGQGLRLIYYSQIVNDFQKGDIAEGYSVSREKKESFPLTVTSAQKNPTAFYLCASSIIPDKAADGYTFGSGTRLTVV.

V is TRBV7-9 and J is TRBJ2-7; 7 bases fit TRBD1. This CDR3 comprises 14 residues. J lost 3 bases, V lost 2 bases, and 4 bases had no gene match. CDR1 and CDR2 from the germline V gene are SEHNR and FQNEAQ (reference sequence). The CDR3 nucleotides read TGTGCCAGCAGCTTACGACAGGGTGGCTACGAGCAGTACTTC. Residues: CASSLRQGGYEQYF.

This clone was detected only once. J is TRBJ2-7 and V is TRBV7-9; 8 bases line up with TRBD2. CDR3 length: 15 amino acids. The ends lost 5 bases at V and 2 bases at J; junction bases unmatched: 8. Germline V gene data show CDR1 as SEHNR and CDR2 as FQNEAQ (reference sequence). DNA for the CDR3: TGTGCCAGCAGCCCCCGGACTAGCCTTACCTACGAGCAGTACTTC. It encodes CASSPRTSLTYEQYF.

The chain employs TRBV30 and TRBJ2-3; the match to TRBD2 covers 8 bases. J gave up 2 bases and V 0 bases, and 1 base lay outside the gene matches. There are 14 residues in the CDR3. CDR1 is GTSNPN, CDR2 SVGIG, per germline (reference sequence). The CDR3 coding sequence is TGTGCCTGGAGTGTTAGCGGGAACACAGATACGCAGTATTTT. Amino acid sequence: CAWSVSGNTDTQYF. Drawing the rest from reference TRBV30 and TRBJ2-3, the complete variable domain is SQTIHQWPATLVQPVGSPLSLECTVEGTSNPNLYWYRQAAGRGLQLLFYSVGIGQISSEVPQNLSASRPQDRQFILSSKKLLLSDSGFYLCAWSVSGNTDTQYFGPGTRLTVL.

The V call is TRBV5-1, the J call TRBJ1-1, with 11 bases lining up with TRBD1. This CDR3 has 18 amino acids. Trimming at V came to 5 bases and at J to 1 base, leaving 13 bases not matched to a gene. Looked up from germline, CDR1 is SGHRS and CDR2 is YFSETQ. CDR3 coding DNA: TGCGCCAGCAGTTCCGACGGGACAGGGGGATTTGGGAACACTGAAGCTTTCTTT. Translating it yields CASSSDGTGGFGNTEAFF.

The V and J genes are TRBV7-9 and TRBJ1-6; unclear D gene. The CDR3 contains 16 residues. The ends were cut back, 2 bases at V and 0 bases at J, with 8 bases in the middle. Germline assignment: CDR1 SEHNR and CDR2 FQNEAQ (reference sequence). CDR3 in DNA: TGTGCCAGCAGCTTAACGGGGAGCTCCTATAATTCACCCCTCCACTTT. It yields the protein CASSLTGSSYNSPLHF. The whole variable domain, remainder taken from reference TRBV7-9 and TRBJ1-6, is DTGVSQNPRHKITKRGQNVTFRCDPISEHNRLYWYRQTLGQGPEFLTYFQNEAQLEKSRLLSDRFSAERPKGSFSTLEIQRTEQGDSAMYLCASSLTGSSYNSPLHFGNGTRLTVT.

The V and J genes are TRBV5-1 and TRBJ2-1; 9 positions match TRBD2. This CDR3 comprises 16 residues. CDR1 and CDR2 (germline): SGHRS, YFSETQ. The J segment lost 0 bases and the V segment lost 3 bases, leaving 4 bases of the junction unmatched. CDR3: CASSYRLADSYNEQFF. The CDR3 DNA reads as TGCGCCAGCAGCTACAGACTAGCGGACTCCTACAATGAGCAGTTCTTC. Using reference TRBV5-1 and TRBJ2-1 for the parts outside the CDR3, the full variable domain is KAGVTQTPRYLIKTRGQQVTLSCSPISGHRSVSWYQQTPGQGLQFLFEYFSETQRNKGNFPGRFSGRQFSNSRSEMNVSTLELGDSALYLCASSYRLADSYNEQFFGPGTRLTVL.

The chain couples TRBV27 to TRBJ2-7; D might be TRBD2 (6 bases). The CDR3 runs 15 residues. V lost 4 bases and J 6 bases, leaving 19 bases between the germline ends. The germline gives CDR1 MNHEY, CDR2 SMNVEV (reference sequence). The CDR3 nucleotides read TGTGCCAGCAGTTCGTCTGGGAGGACATTCCCCGAGCAGTACTTC. This translates into CASSSSGRTFPEQYF.

This rearrangement joins TRBV29-1 to TRBJ2-7; D may be TRBD2 (5 bases). CDR1 and CDR2 from the germline V gene are SQVTM and ANQGSEA. The CDR3 runs 13 residues. The V end was cut by 2 bases, the J end by 1 base, with 9 bases between. The CDR3: CSVETPGSYEQYF. CDR3 nucleotide sequence: TGCAGCGTTGAAACCCCGGGATCCTACGAGCAGTACTTC.

This chain uses TRBV7-8 with TRBJ1-1; D unclear. The CDR3 length is 15 residues. Germline lookup yields CDR1 SGHVS and CDR2 FQNEAQ. V was pared by 1 base and J by 0 bases, with 9 bases between. In nucleotides, the CDR3 is TGTGCCAGCAGCTTAGAGAACGGGGTGAACACTGAAGCTTTCTTT. Protein: CASSLENGVNTEAFF.

The rearrangement uses TRBV27 and TRBJ1-1; possibly TRBD1 for D (6 bases). From germline, CDR1 is MNHEY and CDR2 SMNVEV (reference sequence). Trimming cost V 5 bases and J 11 bases, with 21 bases left between them. The CDR3 is 14 amino acids. Here the CDR3 DNA reads TGTGCCAGCAGTCGGGGGGGCAGGGGTGGGGAGGCTTTCTTT. Translation gives CASSRGGRGGEAFF.

The chain is built from TRBV2 and TRBJ2-2, with D perhaps matching TRBD2 (5 bases). The CDR3 runs 17 residues. V lost 4 bases and J lost 2, with 17 bases in between. Germline V gene lookup returns CDR1 SNHLY and CDR2 FYNNEI. The DNA of the CDR3 is TGTGCCAGCAGTGGCTCAGGTAGCGAATATAACACCGGGGAGCTGTTTTTT. It codes for CASSGSGSEYNTGELFF.

Judged by abundance, this clone is medium-sized (0.01 to 0.1%). V gene TRBV30 combines with J gene TRBJ2-1; the D gene is possibly TRBD1 (6 bases). Trimming pared 2 bases from V and 5 bases from J, leaving 10 bases between. Germline-derived CDR1 and CDR2 are GTSNPN and SVGIG (reference sequence). CDR3 length equals 13 residues. CDR3 region: CAWSTGWNNEQFF. CDR3 DNA: TGTGCCTGGAGTACAGGGTGGAACAATGAGCAGTTCTTC. The full variable domain, in which reference TRBV30 and TRBJ2-1 provide the parts outside the CDR3, is SQTIHQWPATLVQPVGSPLSLECTVEGTSNPNLYWYRQAAGRGLQLLFYSVGIGQISSEVPQNLSASRPQDRQFILSSKKLLLSDSGFYLCAWSTGWNNEQFFGPGTRLTVL.

The CDR3 DNA follows: TGTGCCAGCAGCGTAGTGGGTAGCGGGAGGAACAATGAGCAGTTCTTC. Amino acid sequence: CASSVVGSGRNNEQFF. This chain connects TRBV9 to TRBJ2-1; TRBD2 aligns across 10 bases. Germline trimming cut 0 bases from V and 5 bases from J; bases unmatched to any gene: 5. Per germline, CDR1 SGDLS and CDR2 YYNGEE. This CDR3 spans 16 amino acids.

This clone has only one observation. The chain combines TRBV30 with TRBJ2-1, with 10 bases fitting TRBD2. From germline, CDR1 is GTSNPN and CDR2 SVGIG (reference sequence). CDR3 length: 18 residues. Germline trimming cut 0 bases from V and 3 bases from J; bases unmatched to any gene: 11. The CDR3 bases are TGTGCCTGGAGTGTATTAGGGCTAGCGGGAGACTTCTACAATGAGCAGTTCTTC. It is translated as CAWSVLGLAGDFYNEQFF. The full variable domain, with the rest looked up from reference TRBV30 and TRBJ2-1, is SQTIHQWPATLVQPVGSPLSLECTVEGTSNPNLYWYRQAAGRGLQLLFYSVGIGQISSEVPQNLSASRPQDRQFILSSKKLLLSDSGFYLCAWSVLGLAGDFYNEQFFGPGTRLTVL.

The chain links TRBV19 to TRBJ2-1; 14 bases match TRBD2. Germline CDR1 LNHDA, CDR2 SQIVND (reference sequence). This CDR3 is 19 amino acids long. The V segment lost 5 bases and the J segment 2 bases; nucleotides outside the gene matches: 11. CDR3 sequence reads: CASSSTSGRVRMTYNEQFF. The CDR3 nucleotides are TGTGCCAGTAGTTCGACTAGCGGGAGGGTGAGAATGACCTACAATGAGCAGTTCTTC.

The chain is built from TRBV4-1 and TRBJ2-7; 11 nucleotides agree with TRBD2. From germline, CDR1 is MGHRA and CDR2 YSYEKL. The CDR3 is 15 residues long. The V gene end was trimmed by 5 bases and the J gene end by 1 base; junction bases not matched to a gene: 4. CDR3 sequence reads: CASSIGTSGSYEQYF. For the CDR3, the DNA is TGCGCCAGCAGCATCGGGACTAGCGGTTCCTACGAGCAGTACTTC.

This rearrangement joins TRBV2 to TRBJ2-1; possible D gene TRBD2, 6 bases. V lost 5 bases and J 8 bases, leaving 10 bases between the germline ends. This CDR3 is 12 amino acids long. Germline values: CDR1 SNHLY, CDR2 FYNNEI. In DNA, the CDR3 is TGTGCCAGCAGTTGGGGACTGGATGAGCAGTTCTTC. This gives the protein CASSWGLDEQFF.

The genes are TRBV6-5 and TRBJ2-7, with 10 bases matching TRBD1. The CDR3 is 14 amino acids. CDR1 is MNHEY and CDR2 is SVGAGI in the germline V gene. V was pared by 5 bases and J by 5 bases, with 6 bases of the junction left unmatched. As DNA, the CDR3 is TGTGCCAGCAGTACCGGGACAGGGGTCGACGAGCAGTACTTC. Translated: CASSTGTGVDEQYF.

The table lists this clone with a few counts. This rearrangement joins TRBV9 to TRBJ1-1; TRBD1 matches at 7 bases. CDR3 length equals 18 residues. Germline-derived CDR1 and CDR2 are SGDLS and YYNGEE. V was clipped by 3 bases and J by 1 base; unmatched bases: 15. CDR3 coding DNA: TGTGCCAGCAGCGATAATCGGATTACAGGGGTGGGGAACACTGAAGCTTTCTTT. Encoded protein: CASSDNRITGVGNTEAFF. The full variable domain, its missing parts supplied by reference TRBV9 and TRBJ1-1, is DSGVTQTPKHLITATGQRVTLRCSPRSGDLSVYWYQQSLDQGLQFLIQYYNGEERAKGNILERFSAQQFPDLHSELNLSSLELGDSALYFCASSDNRITGVGNTEAFFGQGTRLTVV.